The 27 T cell receptor beta chains in this list originate from one sample, sequenced in a study of blood T cell repertoires in COVID-19. The repertoire was sequenced with immunoSEQ multiplex PCR; TCRdb's copy has only in-frame clones and lacks some. The sample has approximately 50,000 clones, 85% seen once. Material: peripheral blood. All receptors come from a human donor in a cohort sampled during active COVID-19.

V and J are TRBV4-1 and TRBJ1-5, with D uncertain. Germline V gene sequence: CDR1 MGHRA, CDR2 YSYEKL. V gave up 0 bases and J gave up 7 bases, with 19 bases separating them. The CDR3 runs to 17 residues. For the CDR3, the DNA is TGCGCCAGCAGCCAAGACCCCTCCCCCCGGGGAGGCCAGCCCCAGCATTTT. Translated: CASSQDPSPRGGQPQHF.

The chain links TRBV10-2 to TRBJ2-1; TRBD2 matches 10 bases. V lost 9 bases to trimming and J lost 3 bases; unmatched junction nucleotides: 14. CDR3 length: 17 residues. From germline, CDR1 is WSHSY and CDR2 SAAADI. The CDR3 nucleotides read TGCGCCAGACGGAGAAAACTTAGGACTAGCGGCTACAATGAGCAGTTCTTC. Protein: CARRRKLRTSGYNEQFF.

The chain employs TRBV6-5 and TRBJ1-1; tentative D call: TRBD1 (6 bases). Germline V gene data show CDR1 as MNHEY and CDR2 as SVGAGI. V was cut by 4 bases and J by 0 bases, with 15 bases left in between. CDR3 length equals 16 residues. The CDR3, as DNA: TGTGCCAGCAGTTTATACCCGGGACACTTGAACACTGAAGCTTTCTTT. Residues: CASSLYPGHLNTEAFF.

V and J are TRBV9 and TRBJ2-2; 12 nucleotides match TRBD2. The J segment lost 2 bases and the V segment lost 4 bases, leaving 6 bases of the junction unmatched. The CDR3 runs to 17 residues. The germline CDR1 and CDR2 sequences are SGDLS and YYNGEE. The CDR3 DNA sequence: TGTGCCAGCAGCACCCGACTAGCGGGGGTAAACACCGGGGAGCTGTTTTTT. Translated, it gives CASSTRLAGVNTGELFF.

J is TRBJ1-1 and V is TRBV10-2, with 10 bases aligning to TRBD1. CDR1 and CDR2 (germline): WSHSY, SAAADI. This CDR3 region has 15 residues. The V segment lost 6 bases and the J segment 2 bases; nucleotides outside the gene matches: 6. The CDR3 here is CASSADRGGNTEAFF. For the CDR3, the DNA is TGCGCCAGCAGCGCGGACAGGGGGGGAAACACTGAAGCTTTCTTT.

The chain carries TRBV4-1 and TRBJ2-7; 11 bases map to TRBD1. The CDR3 sequence is 14 residues long. In germline, CDR1 is MGHRA, CDR2 YSYEKL. With V trimmed by 4 bases and J by 2 bases, 1 base remained unmatched. The CDR3 reads CASSRDRGAYEQYF. CDR3 DNA sequence: TGCGCCAGCAGCCGGGACAGGGGGGCCTACGAGCAGTACTTC.

On this clone itself: An end of the junction differs from the germline gene, which may be a read error. The chain joins TRBV27 to TRBJ2-7; 7 nucleotides align to TRBD2. There are 15 residues in the CDR3. CDR1 MNHEY and CDR2 SMNVEV come from the germline V gene (reference sequence). CDR3 DNA: TGTGCCAGCAGTTTAGGCGGCGGGAGTAACTACGCGCAGTACTTC. Translation: CASSLGGGSNYAQYF.

This chain joins TRBV5-4 and TRBJ2-3, with unresolved D. CDR1 is SGHNT and CDR2 is YYREEE in the germline V gene (reference sequence). Trimming cost V 5 bases and J 5 bases, with 6 bases left between them. This CDR3 has 11 residues. The chain's CDR3 is CASSGGDTQYF. DNA of the CDR3: TGTGCCAGCAGTGGCGGAGATACGCAGTATTTT.

The rearrangement links TRBV3-1 (or the pseudogene TRBV3-2) to TRBJ2-5; 11 bases align to TRBD1. Germline CDR1 is LGHDT and CDR2 is YNNKEL (reference sequence). The length of the CDR3 is 16 residues. The V and J ends lost 5 bases and 5 bases, in that order; junction bases with no gene match: 10. CDR3 loop: CASSFSGTGGIETQYF. For the CDR3, the DNA is TGTGCCAGCAGCTTCTCCGGGACAGGGGGAATTGAGACCCAGTACTTC.

This sequence joins TRBV6-5 and TRBJ1-6; D gene ambiguous. V lost 5 bases to trimming and J lost 10 bases, with 12 bases between them. Germline V gene data show CDR1 as MNHEY and CDR2 as SVGAGI. This CDR3 comprises 13 residues. CDR3 protein: CASSTGKRSPLHF. The CDR3 DNA follows: TGTGCCAGCAGTACCGGGAAGCGGTCACCCCTCCACTTT.

Written as DNA, the CDR3 is TGTGCCAGTAGACACAGGGCTAACTATGGCTACACCTTC. Translated, it gives CASRHRANYGYTF. The J gene is TRBJ1-2, the V gene TRBV19; the D gene is possibly TRBD1 (6 bases). Germline CDR1 is LNHDA and CDR2 is SQIVND (reference sequence). Trimming removed 6 bases at V and 0 bases at J, with 8 bases between. The CDR3 contains 13 residues. Combining the CDR3 with reference TRBV19 and TRBJ1-2 gives the whole variable domain DGGITQSPKYLFRKEGQNVTLSCEQNLNHDAMYWYRQDPGQGLRLIYYSQIVNDFQKGDIAEGYSVSREKKESFPLTVTSAQKNPTAFYLCASRHRANYGYTFGSGTRLTVV.

The chain joins TRBV5-6 to TRBJ2-2, with 9 bases matching TRBD2. V shed 0 bases and J 3 bases; nucleotides not matched to a gene: 3. CDR1 SGHDT and CDR2 YYEEEE come from the germline V gene. The CDR3 spans 16 residues. The CDR3: CASSLVLAGYTGELFF. CDR3 coding DNA: TGTGCCAGCAGCTTGGTGCTAGCGGGATACACCGGGGAGCTGTTTTTT.

This chain joins TRBV7-2 and TRBJ1-3, with D tentatively TRBD1 (6 bases). The CDR3 extends over 15 amino acids. Germline lookup yields CDR1 SGHTA and CDR2 FQGNSA. Trimming removed 1 base from V and 0 bases from J, with 7 bases in between. The CDR3 nucleotides read TGTGCCAGCAGCTTAGGGACAGTCTCTGGAAACACCATATATTTT. Translation gives CASSLGTVSGNTIYF.

This clone has just a few counts. This chain uses TRBV7-2 with TRBJ2-1; 11 bases fit TRBD2. CDR3 length: 16 residues. The germline gives CDR1 SGHTA, CDR2 FQGNSA. V shed 7 bases and J 7 bases; nucleotides not matched to a gene: 12. CDR3 DNA: TGTGCCAGCATAGGTTCCCTAGCGGGGGGTTGGAATGAGCAGTTCTTC. Residues: CASIGSLAGGWNEQFF.

This rearrangement joins TRBV20-1 to TRBJ1-1; D is perhaps TRBD1 (5 bases). The germline V gene has CDR1 DFQATT and CDR2 SNEGSKA (reference sequence). Trimming shortened V by 4 bases and J by 2 bases, and 11 bases separated the two germline ends. This CDR3 has 13 residues. This CDR3 is CSATDGQNTEAFF. The CDR3 DNA is TGCAGTGCTACTGACGGACAAAACACTGAAGCTTTCTTT.

The chain recombines TRBV19 with TRBJ2-3; 16 bases match TRBD2. Germline trimming cut 5 bases from V and 5 bases from J; bases unmatched to any gene: 7. The CDR3 is made up of 17 amino acids. Germline values: CDR1 LNHDA, CDR2 SQIVND (reference sequence). The CDR3 DNA reads as TGTGCCAGTAGTCCCCCGGGACTAGCGGGAGGGGGAGATACGCAGTATTTT. As protein: CASSPPGLAGGGDTQYF. The full variable domain, its missing parts supplied by reference TRBV19 and TRBJ2-3, is DGGITQSPKYLFRKEGQNVTLSCEQNLNHDAMYWYRQDPGQGLRLIYYSQIVNDFQKGDIAEGYSVSREKKESFPLTVTSAQKNPTAFYLCASSPPGLAGGGDTQYFGPGTRLTVL.

The chain recombines TRBV5-8 with TRBJ1-4; a possible D gene is TRBD1 (5 bases). V lost 2 bases and J 7 bases, leaving 15 bases between the germline ends. The CDR3 spans 15 residues. From germline, CDR1 is SGHTS and CDR2 YDEGEE. The CDR3 region has the DNA TGTGCCAGCAGCTTAGCGACACGGGGGGGTGAAAAACTGTTTTTT. It codes for CASSLATRGGEKLFF. The full variable domain, with the rest looked up from reference TRBV5-8 and TRBJ1-4, is EAGVTQSPTHLIKTRGQQATLRCSPISGHTSVYWYQQALGLGLQFLLWYDEGEERNRGNFPPRFSGRQFPNYSSELNVNALELEDSALYLCASSLATRGGEKLFFGSGTQLSVL.

The chain uses TRBV19 and TRBJ1-2; TRBD1 aligns across 8 bases. Looked up from germline, CDR1 is LNHDA and CDR2 is SQIVND (reference sequence). This CDR3 has 13 residues. V gave up 5 bases and J gave up 2 bases; unmatched junction bases: 1. The CDR3 DNA is TGTGCCAGTAGTTCAGGGGGCAACTATGGCTACACCTTC. Amino acids: CASSSGGNYGYTF.

The chain links TRBV6-5 to TRBJ2-5; 9 bases fit TRBD2. CDR1 and CDR2 (germline): MNHEY, SVGAGI. The ends lost 0 bases at V and 11 bases at J; junction bases unmatched: 10. CDR3 length: 15 amino acids. The CDR3 reads CASSYSRSGGPPQYF. In DNA, the CDR3 is TGTGCCAGCAGTTACTCGAGGAGCGGGGGGCCCCCACAGTACTTC.

This chain joins TRBV2 and TRBJ1-4; a weak D match, TRBD1 (5 bases). This CDR3 contains 14 residues. Trimming stripped 5 bases from V and 0 bases from J, with 7 bases between. Looked up from germline, CDR1 is SNHLY and CDR2 is FYNNEI. CDR3 residues: CASSRQPTNEKLFF. The CDR3 DNA reads TGTGCCAGCAGTAGACAGCCAACTAATGAAAAACTGTTTTTT.

V usage is TRBV19 and J usage is TRBJ2-3; 12 nucleotides line up with TRBD2. The length of the CDR3 is 16 residues. Germline CDR1 LNHDA, CDR2 SQIVND (reference sequence). V lost 5 bases, J lost 1 base, and 4 bases stayed unmatched. CDR3 loop: CASSPGLAGRTDTQYF. The DNA for the CDR3 is TGTGCCAGTAGTCCGGGACTAGCGGGTCGCACAGATACGCAGTATTTT.

V and J are TRBV23-1 and TRBJ2-2, with D perhaps TRBD1 (6 bases). TRBV23-1 is assigned to the ORF class and has an uncertain function. V was pared by 0 bases and J by 0 bases, with 11 bases between. CDR3 length equals 17 residues. The CDR3 nucleotides read TGCGCCAGCAGTCAATCCTGGGGGCCATCGAACACCGGGGAGCTGTTTTTT. It codes for CASSQSWGPSNTGELFF.

The J gene is TRBJ1-5, the V gene TRBV6-5; the D gene is possibly TRBD1 (5 bases). This CDR3 contains 14 residues. The V end was cut by 7 bases, the J end by 3 bases, with 13 bases between. Germline V lookup: CDR1 MNHEY, CDR2 SVGAGI. As DNA, the CDR3 is TGTGCCAGCAAAGGGGTTGGAGACAATCAGCCCCAGCATTTT. Translation: CASKGVGDNQPQHF.

Only a few counts were recorded for this clone. The V and J genes are TRBV18 and TRBJ2-7; tentative D call: TRBD2 (5 bases). Germline CDR1 reads KGHSH; CDR2 reads LQKENI. V was clipped by 1 base and J by 3 bases, with 10 bases between them. CDR3 length: 14 residues. CDR3 sequence reads: CASSPLRADYEQYF. Written as DNA, the CDR3 is TGTGCCAGCTCACCACTGAGGGCAGACTACGAGCAGTACTTC.

The chain carries TRBV9 and TRBJ2-7; D is unresolved. Trimming cost V 5 bases and J 1 base, with 10 bases left between them. Germline assignment: CDR1 SGDLS and CDR2 YYNGEE. The CDR3 is made up of 13 amino acids. CDR3 in DNA: TGTGCCAGCAGTCGAGGTGATTCCTACGAGCAGTACTTC. Its protein product is CASSRGDSYEQYF.

CDR3: CASSLAGQGLSGNTIYF. CDR3 DNA: TGCGCCAGCAGCTTGGCCGGACAGGGACTTTCTGGAAACACCATATATTTT. The chain couples TRBV5-1 to TRBJ1-3, with 8 bases that match TRBD1. Germline loops: CDR1 SGHRS, CDR2 YFSETQ. V dropped 0 bases and J dropped 1; count of bases not matched to a gene: 6. The CDR3 is 17 amino acids.

V gene TRBV6-5 combines with J gene TRBJ2-5; the D is unclear. Germline lookup yields CDR1 MNHEY and CDR2 SVGAGI. V lost 7 bases and J 0 bases, leaving 9 bases between the germline ends. This CDR3 has 13 residues. The CDR3 sequence: CASKGGYQETQYF. DNA for the CDR3: TGTGCCAGCAAAGGCGGCTACCAAGAGACCCAGTACTTC.